The 6 T cell receptor beta chains listed next were all sequenced from one sample in a study of regulatory T cells in long-lasting Graves disease. Indicated time point: persistent/refractory GD, antithyroid drugs over 5 years with positive TRAb. RNA extracted from PBMCs served as the sequencing template. CDR3-region Arm-PCR and iRepertoire HTBI primers produced the TCR beta libraries. MiXCR was run by TCRdb on the multiplex PCR reads, yielding one entry per CDR3 protein. The table lists over 450,000 distinct CDR3 sequences, around a fifth of them singletons. The source was peripheral blood mononuclear cells (PBMCs), collected when the disease was refractory, from a patient treated with antithyroid drugs. These receptor sequences come from a female donor with Graves disease.

As concerns this clonotype: A much larger clonotype is one base distant, so this may be a read error. This CDR3 is missing its conserved last phenylalanine or tryptophan, likely due to a read error. The chain carries TRBV6-1 and TRBJ2-5, with D maybe TRBD2 (6 bases). Trimming left V 0 bases short and J 0 bases short, with 14 bases between. Per germline, CDR1 MNHNS and CDR2 SASEGT. This CDR3 spans 17 amino acids. For the CDR3, the DNA is TGTGCCAGCAGTGAAGCATTGGGGAGGAGCCACCAAGAGACCCAGTACTCC. It specifies CASSEALGRSHQETQYS.

In the case of this clonotype: A much bigger clone sits one base away, suggesting this may be a read error. The chain links TRBV6-5 to TRBJ2-5; no clear D gene. The CDR3 consists of 15 residues. Germline lookup yields CDR1 MNHEY and CDR2 SVGAGI. The CDR3 DNA reads TGTTCCAGCAGTTACGGAGTCACACAGAAAGAGACCCAGTACTTC. It codes for CSSSYGVTQKETQYF.

The rearrangement joins TRBV14 to TRBJ2-2; maybe TRBD1 (6 bases). Germline values: CDR1 SGHDN, CDR2 FVKESK. This CDR3 comprises 15 residues. V shed 6 bases and J shed 5 bases, with 16 bases lying between them. The CDR3 sequence: CASSVRGRGTGELFF. The CDR3 DNA sequence: TGTGCCAGCAGTGTACGTGGCAGGGGAACCGGGGAGCTGTTTTTT.

This clonotype was seen ten or more times. The chain combines TRBV28 with TRBJ2-2; TRBD2 matches 11 bases. This CDR3 contains 16 residues. CDR1 MDHEN and CDR2 SYDVKM come from the germline V gene. V lost 4 bases to trimming and J lost 8 bases; unmatched junction nucleotides: 9. This CDR3 reads CASSSLAGARFGELFF. CDR3 coding DNA: TGTGCCAGCAGTTCACTAGCGGGGGCTAGATTTGGGGAGCTGTTTTTT.

The gene calls are TRBV5-1 and TRBJ2-3; D perhaps matches TRBD1 (6 bases). Germline values: CDR1 SGHRS, CDR2 YFSETQ. Trimming left V 4 bases short and J 0 bases short, with 12 bases between. The CDR3 consists of 15 residues. The CDR3 spells CASSMTGLSTDTQYF. CDR3 nucleotides: TGCGCCAGCAGCATGACAGGCCTAAGCACAGATACGCAGTATTTT.

The chain is built from TRBV5-5 and TRBJ1-4; D gene uncertain. Trimming pared 4 bases from V and 6 bases from J, leaving 16 bases between. The CDR3 has 15 residues. Germline V gene sequence: CDR1 SGHKS, CDR2 YYEKEE (reference sequence). CDR3 loop: CASSQARMGDEKLFF. The CDR3 DNA follows: TGTGCCAGCAGCCAGGCTCGGATGGGAGATGAAAAACTGTTTTTT.